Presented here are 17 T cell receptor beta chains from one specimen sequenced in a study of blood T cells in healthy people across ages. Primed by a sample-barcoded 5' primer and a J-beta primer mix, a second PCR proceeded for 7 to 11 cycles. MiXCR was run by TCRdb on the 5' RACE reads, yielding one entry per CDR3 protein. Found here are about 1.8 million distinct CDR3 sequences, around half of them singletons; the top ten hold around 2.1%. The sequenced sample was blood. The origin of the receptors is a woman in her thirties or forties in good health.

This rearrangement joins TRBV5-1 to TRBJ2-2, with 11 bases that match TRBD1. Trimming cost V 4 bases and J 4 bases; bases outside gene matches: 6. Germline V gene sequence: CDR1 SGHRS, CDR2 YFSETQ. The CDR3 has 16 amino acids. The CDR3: CASSPWTGGRTGELFF. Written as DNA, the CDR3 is TGCGCCAGCAGCCCATGGACAGGGGGCCGCACCGGGGAGCTGTTTTTT.

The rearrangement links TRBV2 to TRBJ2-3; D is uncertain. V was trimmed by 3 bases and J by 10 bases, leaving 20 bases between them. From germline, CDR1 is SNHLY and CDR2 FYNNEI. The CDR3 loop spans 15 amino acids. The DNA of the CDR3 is TGTGCCAGCAGTGAGGATAGGCGCGTCTCGATTGCGCAGTATTTT. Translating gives CASSEDRRVSIAQYF.

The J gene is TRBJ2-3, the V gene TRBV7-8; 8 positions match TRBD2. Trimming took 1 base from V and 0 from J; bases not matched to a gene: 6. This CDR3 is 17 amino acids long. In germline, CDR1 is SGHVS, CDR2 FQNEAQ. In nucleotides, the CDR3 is TGTGCCAGCAGCTTAGAATTCGGGGGGGCTAGCACAGATACGCAGTATTTT. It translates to CASSLEFGGASTDTQYF.

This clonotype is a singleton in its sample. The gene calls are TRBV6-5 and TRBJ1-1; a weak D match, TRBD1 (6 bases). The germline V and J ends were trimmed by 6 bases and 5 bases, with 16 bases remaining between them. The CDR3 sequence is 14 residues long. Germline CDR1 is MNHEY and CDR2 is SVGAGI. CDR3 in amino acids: CASRPGQAKTEAFF. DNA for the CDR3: TGTGCCAGCAGACCGGGACAAGCAAAAACTGAAGCTTTCTTT.

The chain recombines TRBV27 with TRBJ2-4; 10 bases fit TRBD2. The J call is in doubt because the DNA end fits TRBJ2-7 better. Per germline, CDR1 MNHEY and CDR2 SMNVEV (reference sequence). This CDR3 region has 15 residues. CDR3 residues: CASKWTSGANYEQYF. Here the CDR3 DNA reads TGTGCCAGCAAGTGGACTAGCGGCGCTAATTACGAGCAGTACTTC.

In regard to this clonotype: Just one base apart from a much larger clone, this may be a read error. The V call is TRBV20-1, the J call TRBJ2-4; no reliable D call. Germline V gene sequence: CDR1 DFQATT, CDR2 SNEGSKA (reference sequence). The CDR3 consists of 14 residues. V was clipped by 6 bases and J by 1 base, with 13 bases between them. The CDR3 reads CSASTPLAKNIQYF. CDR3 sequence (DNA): TGCAGTGCCTCAACCCCCCTCGCCAAAAACATTCAGTACTTC.

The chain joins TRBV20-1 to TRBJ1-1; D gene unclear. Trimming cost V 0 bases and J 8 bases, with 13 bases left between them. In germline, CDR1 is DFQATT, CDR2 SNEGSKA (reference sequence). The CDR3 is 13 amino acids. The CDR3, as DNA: TGCAGTGCTAGAGATAGGCGAGGGTGGGAAGCTTTCTTT. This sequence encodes CSARDRRGWEAFF.

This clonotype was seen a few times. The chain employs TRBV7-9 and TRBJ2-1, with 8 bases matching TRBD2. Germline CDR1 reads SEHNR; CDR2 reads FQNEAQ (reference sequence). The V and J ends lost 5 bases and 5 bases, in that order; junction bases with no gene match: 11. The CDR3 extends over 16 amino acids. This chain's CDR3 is CASSQRGGLGDNEQFF. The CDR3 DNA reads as TGTGCCAGCAGCCAACGGGGGGGCCTCGGGGACAATGAGCAGTTCTTC. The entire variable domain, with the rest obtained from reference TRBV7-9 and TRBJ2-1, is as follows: DTGVSQNPRHKITKRGQNVTFRCDPISEHNRLYWYRQTLGQGPEFLTYFQNEAQLEKSRLLSDRFSAERPKGSFSTLEIQRTEQGDSAMYLCASSQRGGLGDNEQFFGPGTRLTVL.

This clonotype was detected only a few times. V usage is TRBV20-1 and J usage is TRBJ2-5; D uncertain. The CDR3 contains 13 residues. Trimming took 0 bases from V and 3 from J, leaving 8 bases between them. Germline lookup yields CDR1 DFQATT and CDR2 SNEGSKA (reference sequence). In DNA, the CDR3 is TGCAGTGCTAGAGAACTTTTTAAAGAGACCCAGTACTTC. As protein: CSARELFKETQYF.

The CDR3 loop is CASSFGTGERGYTF. The CDR3 DNA reads TGCGCCAGCAGCTTCGGGACAGGGGAACGTGGCTACACCTTC. V gene TRBV5-1 combines with J gene TRBJ1-2, with 10 bases matching TRBD1. Germline V CDR1 and CDR2: SGHRS, YFSETQ. V was pared by 2 bases and J by 7 bases, with 5 bases of the junction left unmatched. The CDR3 is made up of 14 amino acids.

The CDR3 DNA sequence: TGTGCCAGCAGCTCCCGGGATAGCGGGGAAGATACGCAGTATTTT. Protein product: CASSSRDSGEDTQYF. The chain links TRBV4-2 to TRBJ2-3; TRBD2 aligns across 8 bases. The CDR3 spans 15 residues. The germline gives CDR1 LGHNA, CDR2 YNFKEQ. Trimming removed 5 bases from V and 5 bases from J; junction bases left unmatched: 9.

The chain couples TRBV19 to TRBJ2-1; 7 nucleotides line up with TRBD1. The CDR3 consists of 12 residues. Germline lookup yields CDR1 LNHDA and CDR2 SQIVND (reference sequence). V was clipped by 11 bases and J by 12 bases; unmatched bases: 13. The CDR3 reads CASRSGGLVQFF. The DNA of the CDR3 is TGTGCCTCCAGATCAGGGGGATTGGTGCAGTTCTTC.

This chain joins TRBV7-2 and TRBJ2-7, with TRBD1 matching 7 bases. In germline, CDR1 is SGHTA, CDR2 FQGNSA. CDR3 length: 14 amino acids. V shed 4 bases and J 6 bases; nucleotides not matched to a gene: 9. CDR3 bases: TGTGCCAGCAGCTCCCGACAGGGAAACTCCGAGCAGTACTTC. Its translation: CASSSRQGNSEQYF.

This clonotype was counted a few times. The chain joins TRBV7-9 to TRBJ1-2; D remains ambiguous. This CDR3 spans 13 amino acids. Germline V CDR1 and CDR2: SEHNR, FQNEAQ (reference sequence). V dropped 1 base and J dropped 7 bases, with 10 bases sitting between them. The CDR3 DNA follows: TGTGCCAGCAGCTTAGGCCCACAAGGTGGCTACACCTTC. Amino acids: CASSLGPQGGYTF.

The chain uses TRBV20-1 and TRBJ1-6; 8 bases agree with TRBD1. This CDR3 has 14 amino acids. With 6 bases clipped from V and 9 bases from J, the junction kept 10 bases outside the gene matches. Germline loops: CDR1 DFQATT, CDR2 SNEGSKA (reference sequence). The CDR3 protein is CSANPGTGISPLHF. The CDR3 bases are TGCAGTGCCAACCCCGGGACAGGAATTTCACCCCTCCACTTT.

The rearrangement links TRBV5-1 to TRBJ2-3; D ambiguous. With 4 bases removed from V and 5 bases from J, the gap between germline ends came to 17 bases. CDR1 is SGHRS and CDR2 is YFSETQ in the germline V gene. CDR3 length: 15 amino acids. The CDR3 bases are TGCGCCAGCAGCCCGCCGGGTCCCGGCGGAGATACGCAGTATTTT. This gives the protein CASSPPGPGGDTQYF.

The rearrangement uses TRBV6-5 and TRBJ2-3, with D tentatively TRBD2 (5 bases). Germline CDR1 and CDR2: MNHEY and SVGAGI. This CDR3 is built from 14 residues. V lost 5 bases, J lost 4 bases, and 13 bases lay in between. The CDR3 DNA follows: TGTGCCAGCAGTCTAGCAAGGAGCCCAGATACGCAGTATTTT. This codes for CASSLARSPDTQYF.